This TCR beta chain derives from a study of T-cell memory formation after mild COVID-19. The CDR3 spans 13 residues. V lost 6 bases, J lost 6 bases, and 11 bases lay in between. The germline gives CDR1 MNHEY, CDR2 SVGAGI. This clonotype was seen many times. Its antigen is currently unknown. Study conclusions and caveats: Several responding clones turned up in pre-infection memory, indicating that cross-reactive memory may have taken part. Mostly located in CM and EM were contracting CD4+ clones, with contracting CD8+ clones located in EMRA.

TCR alpha and TCR beta cDNA libraries carrying sample barcodes and UMIs came from 5'RACE with constant-segment primers. TCRdb re-called the 5' RACE reads through MiXCR, storing one row per CDR3 protein. The data contain about 470,000 distinct CDR3 sequences, 15% to 20% of them singletons. This TCR was sampled from an adult woman who had mild COVID-19 (a few samples of this study predate the infection). Cell type and time point are not known. The V call is TRBV6-5, the J call TRBJ2-2, with unresolved D. Sequencing was done on a sample of PBMCs or a T cell subset sorted from them (not recorded which). CDR3 residues: CASRFSKAGELFF. CDR3 nucleotides: TGTGCCAGCAGGTTTAGCAAGGCCGGGGAGCTGTTTTTT.